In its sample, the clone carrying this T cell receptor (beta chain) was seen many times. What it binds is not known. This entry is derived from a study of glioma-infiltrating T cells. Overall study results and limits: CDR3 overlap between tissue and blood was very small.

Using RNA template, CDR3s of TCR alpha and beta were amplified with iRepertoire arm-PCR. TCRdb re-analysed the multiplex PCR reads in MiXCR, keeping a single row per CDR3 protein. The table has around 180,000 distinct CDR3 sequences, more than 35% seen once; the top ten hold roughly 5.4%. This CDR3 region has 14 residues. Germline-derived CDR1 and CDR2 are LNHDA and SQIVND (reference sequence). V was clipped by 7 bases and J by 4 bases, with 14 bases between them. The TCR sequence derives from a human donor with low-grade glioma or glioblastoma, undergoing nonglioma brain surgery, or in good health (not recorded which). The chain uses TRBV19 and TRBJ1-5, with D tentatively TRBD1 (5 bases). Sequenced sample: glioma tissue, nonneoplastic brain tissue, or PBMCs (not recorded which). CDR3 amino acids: CASTAGRLNQPQHF. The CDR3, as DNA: TGTGCCAGTACGGCAGGGAGATTAAATCAGCCCCAGCATTTT.